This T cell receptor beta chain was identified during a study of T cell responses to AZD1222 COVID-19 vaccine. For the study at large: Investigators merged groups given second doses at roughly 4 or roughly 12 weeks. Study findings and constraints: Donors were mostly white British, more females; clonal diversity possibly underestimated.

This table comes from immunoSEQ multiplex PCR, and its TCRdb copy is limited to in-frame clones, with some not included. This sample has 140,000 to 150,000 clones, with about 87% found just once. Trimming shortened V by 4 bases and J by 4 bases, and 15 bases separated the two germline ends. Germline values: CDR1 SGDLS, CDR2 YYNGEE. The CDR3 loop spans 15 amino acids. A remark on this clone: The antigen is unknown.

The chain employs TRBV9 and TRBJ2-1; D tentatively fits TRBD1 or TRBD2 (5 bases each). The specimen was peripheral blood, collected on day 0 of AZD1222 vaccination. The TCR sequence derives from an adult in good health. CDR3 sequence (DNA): TGTGCCAGCAGCCCCCAGGGAGTGATTTACAATGAGCAGTTCTTC. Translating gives CASSPQGVIYNEQFF. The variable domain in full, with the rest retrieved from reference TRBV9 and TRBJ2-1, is DSGVTQTPKHLITATGQRVTLRCSPRSGDLSVYWYQQSLDQGLQFLIQYYNGEERAKGNILERFSAQQFPDLHSELNLSSLELGDSALYFCASSPQGVIYNEQFFGPGTRLTVL.